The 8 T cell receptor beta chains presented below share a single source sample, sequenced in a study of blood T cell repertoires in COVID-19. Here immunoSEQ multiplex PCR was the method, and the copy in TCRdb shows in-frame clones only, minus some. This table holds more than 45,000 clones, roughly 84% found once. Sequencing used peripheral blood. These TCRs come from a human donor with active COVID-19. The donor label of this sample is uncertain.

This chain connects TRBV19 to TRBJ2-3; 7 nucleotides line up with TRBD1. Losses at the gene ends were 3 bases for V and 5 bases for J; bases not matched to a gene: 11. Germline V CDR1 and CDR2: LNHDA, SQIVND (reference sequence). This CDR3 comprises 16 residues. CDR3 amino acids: CASSIRQGWMEDTQYF. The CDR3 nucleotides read TGTGCCAGTAGTATTCGACAGGGATGGATGGAAGATACGCAGTATTTT.

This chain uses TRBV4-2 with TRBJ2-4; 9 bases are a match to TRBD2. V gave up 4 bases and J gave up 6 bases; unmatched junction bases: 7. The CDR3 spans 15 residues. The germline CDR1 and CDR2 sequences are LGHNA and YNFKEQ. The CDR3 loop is CASSLTRGGRNIQYF. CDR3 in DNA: TGTGCCAGCAGCCTAACGCGGGGGGGCCGAAACATTCAGTACTTC.

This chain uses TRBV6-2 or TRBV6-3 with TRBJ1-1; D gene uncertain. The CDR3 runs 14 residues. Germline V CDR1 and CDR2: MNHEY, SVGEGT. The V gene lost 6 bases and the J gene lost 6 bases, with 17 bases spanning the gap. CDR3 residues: CASRPRYERAEAFF. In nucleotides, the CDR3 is TGTGCCAGCAGGCCTCGGTATGAGAGGGCTGAAGCTTTCTTT.

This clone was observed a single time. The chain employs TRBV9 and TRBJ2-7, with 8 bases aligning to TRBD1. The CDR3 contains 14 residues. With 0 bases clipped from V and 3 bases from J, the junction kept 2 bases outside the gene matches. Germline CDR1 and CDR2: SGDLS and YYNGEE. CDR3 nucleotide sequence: TGTGCCAGCAGCGTAGAACAGGGGGGCTACGAGCAGTACTTC. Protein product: CASSVEQGGYEQYF.

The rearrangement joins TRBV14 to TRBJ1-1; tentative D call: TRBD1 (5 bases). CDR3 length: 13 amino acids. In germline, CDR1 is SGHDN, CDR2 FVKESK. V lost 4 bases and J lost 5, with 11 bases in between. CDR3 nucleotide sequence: TGTGCCAGCAGCCCAGGGCAGACAACTGAAGCTTTCTTT. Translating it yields CASSPGQTTEAFF.

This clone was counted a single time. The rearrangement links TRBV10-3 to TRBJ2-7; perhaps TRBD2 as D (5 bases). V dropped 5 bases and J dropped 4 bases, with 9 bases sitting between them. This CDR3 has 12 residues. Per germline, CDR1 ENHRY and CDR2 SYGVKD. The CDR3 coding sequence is TGTGCCATCAGTATGGAGGAGTACGAGCAGTACTTC. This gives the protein CAISMEEYEQYF.

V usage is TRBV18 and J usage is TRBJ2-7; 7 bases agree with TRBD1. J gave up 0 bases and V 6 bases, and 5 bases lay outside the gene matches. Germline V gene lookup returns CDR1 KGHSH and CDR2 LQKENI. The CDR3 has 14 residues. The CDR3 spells CASSSGGFSYEQYF. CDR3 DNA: TGTGCCAGCTCTTCAGGGGGATTCTCCTACGAGCAGTACTTC.

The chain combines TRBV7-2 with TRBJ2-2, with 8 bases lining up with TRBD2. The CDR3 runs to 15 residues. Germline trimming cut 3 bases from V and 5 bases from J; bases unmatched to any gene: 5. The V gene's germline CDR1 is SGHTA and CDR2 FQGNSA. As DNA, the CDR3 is TGTGCCAGCAGCTTTCGGGGGGGCGGAACCGGGGAGCTGTTTTTT. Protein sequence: CASSFRGGGTGELFF.